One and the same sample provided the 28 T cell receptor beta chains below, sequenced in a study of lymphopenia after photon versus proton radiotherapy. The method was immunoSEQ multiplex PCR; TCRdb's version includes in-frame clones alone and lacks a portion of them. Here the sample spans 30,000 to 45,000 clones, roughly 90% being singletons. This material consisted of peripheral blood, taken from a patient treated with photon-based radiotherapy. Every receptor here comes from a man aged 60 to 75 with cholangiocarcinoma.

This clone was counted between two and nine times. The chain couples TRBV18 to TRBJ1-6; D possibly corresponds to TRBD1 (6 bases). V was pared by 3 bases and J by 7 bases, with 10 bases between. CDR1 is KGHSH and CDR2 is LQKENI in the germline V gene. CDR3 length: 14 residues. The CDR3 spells CASSPRGGNSPLHF. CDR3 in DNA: TGTGCCAGCTCACCCCGAGGGGGAAATTCACCCCTCCACTTT.

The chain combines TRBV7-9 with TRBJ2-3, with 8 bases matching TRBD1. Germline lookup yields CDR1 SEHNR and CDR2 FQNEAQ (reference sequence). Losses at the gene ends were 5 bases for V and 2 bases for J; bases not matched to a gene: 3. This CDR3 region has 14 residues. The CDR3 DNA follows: TGTGCCAGCAGCAGGACAGGGAACACAGATACGCAGTATTTT. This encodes CASSRTGNTDTQYF.

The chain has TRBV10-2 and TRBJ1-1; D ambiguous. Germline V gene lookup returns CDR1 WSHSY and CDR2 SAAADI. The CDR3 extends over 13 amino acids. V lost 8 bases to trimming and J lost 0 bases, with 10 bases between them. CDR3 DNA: TGCGCCAGCGCTTCGGGGATGAACACTGAAGCTTTCTTT. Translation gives CASASGMNTEAFF.

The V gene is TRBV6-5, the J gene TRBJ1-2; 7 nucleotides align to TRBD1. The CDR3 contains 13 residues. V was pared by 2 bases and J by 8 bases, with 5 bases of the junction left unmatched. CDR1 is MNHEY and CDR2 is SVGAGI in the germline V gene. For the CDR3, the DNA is TGTGCCAGCAGTTACAGACAGGGTCGGGGCTACACCTTC. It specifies CASSYRQGRGYTF.

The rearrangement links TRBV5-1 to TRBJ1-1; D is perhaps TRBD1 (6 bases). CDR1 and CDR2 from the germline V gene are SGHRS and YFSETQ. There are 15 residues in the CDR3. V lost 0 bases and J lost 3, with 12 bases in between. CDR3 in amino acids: CASSLEGGRYTEAFF. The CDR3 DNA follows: TGCGCCAGCAGCTTGGAGGGGGGGCGATACACTGAAGCTTTCTTT.

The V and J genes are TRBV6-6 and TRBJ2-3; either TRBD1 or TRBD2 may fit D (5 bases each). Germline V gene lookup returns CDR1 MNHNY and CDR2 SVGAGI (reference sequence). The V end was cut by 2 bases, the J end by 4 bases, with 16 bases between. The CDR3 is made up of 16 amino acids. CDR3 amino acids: CASSYTWGTNADTQYF. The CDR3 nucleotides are TGTGCCAGCAGTTACACTTGGGGGACCAACGCAGATACGCAGTATTTT.

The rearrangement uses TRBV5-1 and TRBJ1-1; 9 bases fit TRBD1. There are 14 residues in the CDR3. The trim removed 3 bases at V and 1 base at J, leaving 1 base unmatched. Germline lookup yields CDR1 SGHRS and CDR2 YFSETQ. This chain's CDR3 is CASSWTGANTEAFF. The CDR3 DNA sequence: TGCGCCAGCAGCTGGACAGGGGCGAACACTGAAGCTTTCTTT.

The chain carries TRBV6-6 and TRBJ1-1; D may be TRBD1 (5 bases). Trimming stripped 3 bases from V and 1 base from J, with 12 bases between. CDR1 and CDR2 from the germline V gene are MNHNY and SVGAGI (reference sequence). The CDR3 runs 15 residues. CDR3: CASSYSRGTNTEAFF. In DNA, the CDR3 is TGTGCCAGCAGTTATTCGAGGGGAACGAACACTGAAGCTTTCTTT.

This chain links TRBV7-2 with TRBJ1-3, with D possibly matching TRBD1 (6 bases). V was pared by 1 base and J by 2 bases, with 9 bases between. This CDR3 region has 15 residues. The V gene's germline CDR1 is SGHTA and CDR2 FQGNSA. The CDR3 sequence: CASSLVAGAGNTIYF. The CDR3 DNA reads TGTGCCAGCAGCTTAGTGGCAGGGGCTGGAAACACCATATATTTT.

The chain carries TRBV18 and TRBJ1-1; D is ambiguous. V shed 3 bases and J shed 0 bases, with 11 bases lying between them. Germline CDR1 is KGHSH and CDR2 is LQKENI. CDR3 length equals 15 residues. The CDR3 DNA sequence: TGTGCCAGCTCACCGGATTTAACAGTGAACACTGAAGCTTTCTTT. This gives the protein CASSPDLTVNTEAFF.

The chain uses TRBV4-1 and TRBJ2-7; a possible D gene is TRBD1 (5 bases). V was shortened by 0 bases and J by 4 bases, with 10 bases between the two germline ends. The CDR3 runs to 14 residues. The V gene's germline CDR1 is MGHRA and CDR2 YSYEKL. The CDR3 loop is CASSQEGPGYEQYF. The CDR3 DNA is TGCGCCAGCAGCCAAGAAGGGCCAGGGTACGAGCAGTACTTC.

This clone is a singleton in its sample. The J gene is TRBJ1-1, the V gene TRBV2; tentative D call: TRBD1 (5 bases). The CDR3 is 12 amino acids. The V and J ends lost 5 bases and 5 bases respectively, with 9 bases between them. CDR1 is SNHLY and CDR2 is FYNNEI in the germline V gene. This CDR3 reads CASSPGRTEAFF. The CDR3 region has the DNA TGTGCCAGCAGTCCAGGGAGGACTGAAGCTTTCTTT.

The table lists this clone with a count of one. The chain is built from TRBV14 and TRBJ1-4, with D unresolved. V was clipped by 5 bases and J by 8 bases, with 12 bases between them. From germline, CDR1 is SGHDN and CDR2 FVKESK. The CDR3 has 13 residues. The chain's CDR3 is CASSTRMGEKLFF. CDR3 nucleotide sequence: TGTGCCAGCAGCACACGAATGGGGGAAAAACTGTTTTTT.

The CDR3 spells CASSRGTNTDTQYF. The CDR3 DNA follows: TGTGCCAGCAGCCGGGGGACTAACACAGATACGCAGTATTTT. The chain joins TRBV13 to TRBJ2-3; 7 positions match TRBD2. V was clipped by 5 bases and J by 2 bases; unmatched bases: 4. This CDR3 comprises 14 residues. Per germline, CDR1 PRHDT and CDR2 FYEKMQ (reference sequence).

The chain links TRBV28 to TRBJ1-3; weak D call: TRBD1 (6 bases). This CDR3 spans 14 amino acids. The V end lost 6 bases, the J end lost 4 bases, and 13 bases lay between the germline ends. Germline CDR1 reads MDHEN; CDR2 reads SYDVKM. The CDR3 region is CASSSITGGNTIYF. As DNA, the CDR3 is TGTGCCAGCAGCTCCATTACAGGGGGAAACACCATATATTTT.

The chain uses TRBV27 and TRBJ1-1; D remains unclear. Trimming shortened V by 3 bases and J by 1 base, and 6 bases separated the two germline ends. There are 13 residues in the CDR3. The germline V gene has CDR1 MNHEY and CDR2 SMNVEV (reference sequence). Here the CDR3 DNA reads TGTGCCAGCAGTTTCAATACGAACACTGAAGCTTTCTTT. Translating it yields CASSFNTNTEAFF.

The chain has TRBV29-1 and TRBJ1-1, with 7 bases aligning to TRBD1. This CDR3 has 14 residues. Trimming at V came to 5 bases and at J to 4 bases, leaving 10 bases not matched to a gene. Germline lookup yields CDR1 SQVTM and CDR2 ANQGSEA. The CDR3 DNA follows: TGCAGCGTTACCAACAGGGGAGTAACCACTGAAGCTTTCTTT. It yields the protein CSVTNRGVTTEAFF.

The CDR3 protein is CASSYGEGVYGYTF. The CDR3 nucleotides are TGTGCCAGCAGTTATGGCGAGGGGGTATATGGCTACACCTTC. The chain joins TRBV6-6 to TRBJ1-2; tentative D call: TRBD1 (6 bases). CDR3 length equals 14 residues. Germline V gene lookup returns CDR1 MNHNY and CDR2 SVGAGI (reference sequence). Trimming pared 3 bases from V and 5 bases from J, leaving 13 bases between.

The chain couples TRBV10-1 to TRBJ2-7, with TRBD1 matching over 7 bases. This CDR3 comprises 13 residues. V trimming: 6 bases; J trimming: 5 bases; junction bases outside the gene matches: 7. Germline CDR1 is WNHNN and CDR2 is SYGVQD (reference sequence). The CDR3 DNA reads TGCGCCAGCAGCGACAGGGTAGACCACGAGCAGTACTTC. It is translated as CASSDRVDHEQYF.

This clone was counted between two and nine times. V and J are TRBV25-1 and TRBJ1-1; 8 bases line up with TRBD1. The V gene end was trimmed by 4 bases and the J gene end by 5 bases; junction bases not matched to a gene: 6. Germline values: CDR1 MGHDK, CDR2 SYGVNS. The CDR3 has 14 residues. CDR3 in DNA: TGTGCCAGCAGTGGATCACAGGGGGGGACTGAAGCTTTCTTT. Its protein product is CASSGSQGGTEAFF.

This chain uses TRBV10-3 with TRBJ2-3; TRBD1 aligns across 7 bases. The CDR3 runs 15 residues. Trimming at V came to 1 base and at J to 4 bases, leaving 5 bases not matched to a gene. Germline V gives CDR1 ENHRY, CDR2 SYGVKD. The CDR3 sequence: CAISEFETGSDTQYF. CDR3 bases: TGTGCCATCAGTGAGTTTGAGACAGGGTCAGATACGCAGTATTTT.

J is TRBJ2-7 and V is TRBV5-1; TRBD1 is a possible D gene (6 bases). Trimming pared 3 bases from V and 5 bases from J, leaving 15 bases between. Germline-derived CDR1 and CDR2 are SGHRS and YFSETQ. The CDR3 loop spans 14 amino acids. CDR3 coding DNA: TGCGCCAGCAGCTCAGGGGACACCAACCACGAGCAGTACTTC. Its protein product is CASSSGDTNHEQYF.

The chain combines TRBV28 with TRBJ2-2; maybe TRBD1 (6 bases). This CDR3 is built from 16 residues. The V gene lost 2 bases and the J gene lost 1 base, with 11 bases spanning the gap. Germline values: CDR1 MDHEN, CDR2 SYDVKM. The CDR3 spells CASSLIGGVNTGELFF. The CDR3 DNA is TGTGCCAGCAGTTTAATAGGGGGAGTGAACACCGGGGAGCTGTTTTTT.

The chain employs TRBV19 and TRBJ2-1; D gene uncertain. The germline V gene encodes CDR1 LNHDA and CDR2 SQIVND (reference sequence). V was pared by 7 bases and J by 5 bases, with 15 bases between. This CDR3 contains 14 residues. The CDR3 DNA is TGTGCCAGTACCGGGCGCCTATTAGACAATGAGCAGTTCTTC. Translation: CASTGRLLDNEQFF.

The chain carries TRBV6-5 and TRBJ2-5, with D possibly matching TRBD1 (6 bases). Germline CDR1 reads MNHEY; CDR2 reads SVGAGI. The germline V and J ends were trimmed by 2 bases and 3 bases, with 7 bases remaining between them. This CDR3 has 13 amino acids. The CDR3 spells CASSYDRKETQYF. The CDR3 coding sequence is TGTGCCAGCAGTTACGACAGGAAAGAGACCCAGTACTTC.

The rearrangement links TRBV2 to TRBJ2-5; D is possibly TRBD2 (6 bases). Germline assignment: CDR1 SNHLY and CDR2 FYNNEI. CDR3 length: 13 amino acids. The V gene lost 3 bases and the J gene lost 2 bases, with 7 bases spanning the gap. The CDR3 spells CASSESGQETQYF. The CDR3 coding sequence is TGTGCCAGCAGTGAGAGCGGGCAAGAGACCCAGTACTTC.

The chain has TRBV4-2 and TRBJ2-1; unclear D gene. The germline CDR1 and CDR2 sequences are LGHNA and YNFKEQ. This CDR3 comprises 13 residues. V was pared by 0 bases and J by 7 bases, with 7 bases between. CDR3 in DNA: TGTGCCAGCAGCCAAGATGGGGTAAATGAGCAGTTCTTC. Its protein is CASSQDGVNEQFF.

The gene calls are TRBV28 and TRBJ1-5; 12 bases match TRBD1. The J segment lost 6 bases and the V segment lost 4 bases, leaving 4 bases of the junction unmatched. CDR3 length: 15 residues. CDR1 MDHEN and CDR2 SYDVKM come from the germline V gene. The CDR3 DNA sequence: TGTGCCAGCAGTTCGGGGACAGGGGGCACTCAGCCCCAGCATTTT. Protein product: CASSSGTGGTQPQHF.